In its sample, the clone carrying this T cell receptor (beta chain) was seen once. The antigen is unknown. The donors comprised healthy bone marrow donors. This CDR3 has 15 amino acids. V was trimmed by 2 bases and J by 3 bases, leaving 12 bases between them. Germline CDR1 and CDR2: SGHTA and FQGNSA. This sample was included in a study of cytomegalovirus exposure and HLA in healthy donors. Whole-study findings and limits: Earlier results showed most TCR beta V segments being productive about 87% or about 30% of the time. Immune exposure information available was restricted to CMV serostatus.

The PCR made use of 60 Vbeta and 13 Jbeta primers. TCRdb keeps only in-frame clones here, not all; method: immunoSEQ multiplex PCR. The table shows 150,000 to 200,000 clones, with 75% to 85% occurring only once. The sample comprised PBMCs. The clonotype was recovered from a woman between 45 and 60 years old in good health and CMV-seropositive. This chain connects TRBV7-2 to TRBJ2-3; no firm D call. As DNA, the CDR3 is TGTGCCAGCAGCTTAAGTGCTACAGAGACAGATACGCAGTATTTT. This sequence encodes CASSLSATETDTQYF.